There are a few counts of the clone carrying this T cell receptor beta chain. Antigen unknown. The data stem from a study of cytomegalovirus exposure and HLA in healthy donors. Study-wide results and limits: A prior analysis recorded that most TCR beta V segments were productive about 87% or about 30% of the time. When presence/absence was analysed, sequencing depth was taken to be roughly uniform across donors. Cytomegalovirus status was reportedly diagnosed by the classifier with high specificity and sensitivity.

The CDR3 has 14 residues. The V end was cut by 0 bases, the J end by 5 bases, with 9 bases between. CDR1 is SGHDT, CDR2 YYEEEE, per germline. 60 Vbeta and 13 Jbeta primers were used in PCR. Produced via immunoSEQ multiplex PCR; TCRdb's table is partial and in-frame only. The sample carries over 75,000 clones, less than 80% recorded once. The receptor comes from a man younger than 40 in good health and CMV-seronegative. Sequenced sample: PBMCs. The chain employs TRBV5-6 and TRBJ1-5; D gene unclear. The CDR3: CASSLASGYQPQHF. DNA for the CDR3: TGTGCCAGCAGCTTGGCCTCGGGGTATCAGCCCCAGCATTTT. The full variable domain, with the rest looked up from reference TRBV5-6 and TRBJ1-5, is DAGVTQSPTHLIKTRGQQVTLRCSPKSGHDTVSWYQQALGQGPQFIFQYYEEEERQRGNFPDRFSGHQFPNYSSELNVNALLLGDSALYLCASSLASGYQPQHFGDGTRLSIL.